This paragraph covers one TCR beta chain sequence. What this receptor recognizes is not known. Base qualities are not at hand, and no much larger clone is one base apart. Including the terminal cysteine and phenylalanine, the CDR3 comprises 15 residues. Only CDR3 DNA remains: 45 bases, in frame from the first base. V is cut by 3 bases and J by 4 bases, and the space between the germline ends is 13 bases. Based on the germline V gene, the CDR1 and CDR2 sequences are SGDLS and YYNGEE. These data are taken from a study of cytomegalovirus exposure and HLA in healthy donors (dated by TCRdb to about 2017). Describing the broader study: According to an earlier analysis of a few hundred of the donors, roughly 180 million T cells yielded 100 million or so unique TCR beta sequences and approximately 280 Gb of sequence data. An early release covering more than 500 HLA-typed donors comprised roughly 300 gigabases of sequencing data and around 85 million unique TCR sequences. In a later genetic analysis, genome-wide SNP genotypes for about 65% of the 666 donors were used, and that subset was treated as a discovery cohort. On average, around 200,000 unique TCR beta nucleotide sequences were sequenced per donor among several hundred genotyped donors of the cohort, with roughly 18% of those sequences being non-productive. Alongside the repertoire data, information on donor age, sex, ethnicity and CMV serostatus was compiled. A later analysis re-analyzed previously published TCR beta repertoires from about 730 donors and added high-resolution HLA genotyping to study TCR occurrence patterns. About five DR-DQ haplotypes were handled as single units for association and clustering because linkage in the cohort was strong. A separate validation cohort of roughly 130 different subjects was used in addition to the approximately 640-subject first cohort. Every discovery cohort repertoire had been produced on one sequencing platform. The aim of the study was to test whether cataloging public T cell receptors could identify signatures of past pathogen exposure. Typing coverage varied by locus: roughly 629-640 donors for A, B, C, DRB1 and DQB1; 522 for DQA1; over 600 for DPA1; roughly 450 for DPB1. The study combined high-throughput TCR immunosequencing, statistical association of individual TCRs with disease status, and machine learning to predict cytomegalovirus infection status. The genetic ancestry cluster associated with self-reported Caucasian donors included about 81% of the 300 to 400 genotyped donors. Both class I and class II loci were covered by HLA typing, at four-digit resolution. An earlier analysis of roughly 580 of the donors used high-throughput TCR beta sequencing to judge whether each TCR beta V gene segment behaved as functional or pseudogenic. Using immunosequencing, the study profiled T cell repertoires from around 670 subjects and related those repertoires to cytomegalovirus serostatus. Rather than using new phenotypic data, the later analysis identified candidate immune exposures from TCR beta sequences and from how often those sequences occurred across donors.

The library was built by means of the immunoSEQ multiplex PCR assay. For the multiplex PCR, a mixture combining 60 forward primers for TCR Vbeta segments and 13 reverse primers for TCR Jbeta segments was used. The CDR3 region of rearranged TCR beta genes was amplified from genomic DNA with a multiplex PCR assay. On the Illumina HiSeq System, the amplified TCR beta libraries were sequenced as 87-base-pair reads. The paper's data handling went like this. A later analysis tallied roughly 78 million unique TCR beta chains across the 666 repertoires, and some 10 million of those chains were shared by two or more donors. A nearest-neighbor algorithm error-corrected the raw reads and collapsed the reads into unique sequences, merging closely related sequences to remove PCR and sequencing errors. CDR3 sequences were aligned to IMGT reference sequences to assign V, D and J gene segments. For a sequence to be retained, a match of at least six nucleotides was required to both a V gene segment and a J gene segment. A rearrangement counted as productive if the CDR3 had no stop codons and remained in frame with V and J, and every other rearrangement counted as non-productive. CDR3 was defined according to IMGT convention as the region running from the second conserved V-encoded cysteine to the conserved J-encoded phenylalanine. Sequences without an unambiguous match to a single V gene segment were excluded from the earlier analysis of several hundred of the donors. In an earlier analysis of some 590 of the donors, V segments were called functional above 56.7% productive rearrangements and were called segregating when the between-donor standard deviation exceeded 5%. A statistical classification framework was developed to diagnose cytomegalovirus status using the catalog of TCR beta chain sequences. A later analysis assigned V and J genes by comparing TCR nucleotide sequences with IMGT/GENE-DB human TR gene sequences. In a later analysis, CDR3 sequences and most-parsimonious VDJ recombination scenarios were assigned using the TCRdist pipeline. In a later analysis, each TCR beta chain was defined by its CDR3 amino acid sequence together with its V-gene family, and reads without a unique V-gene family were excluded. A later analysis removed nearly 600 highly shared, low-generation-probability nucleotide sequences to deal with suspected cross-contamination and a sequencing artifact. In a later analysis, a clonal expansion index was calculated for each public chain from normalized within-repertoire ranks of inferred template counts. A later analysis computed generation probabilities with a VDJ recombination model fitted to out-of-frame rearrangements, and checked the results against IGoR. Hypergeometric tests were used in a later analysis to score TCR-TCR, TCR-HLA and TCR-CMV co-occurrence, with a repertoire-size bias correction applied to the TCR pairs. In a later analysis, false discovery rates were estimated by permuting HLA or CMV assignments 20 times. In a later analysis, co-occurring TCRs were grouped using DBSCAN, and TCRdist sequence similarity was added for clustering within HLA-allele-positive subsets. Repertoires with fewer than 30,000 or more than 120,000 public chains, plus five repertoires with anomalous nucleotide sharing, were excluded from co-occurrence clustering. Held by TCRdb, this immuneACCESS table contains in-frame sequences only and omits some clones. Under half of the omission traces to an unresolved V gene where checked; the cause of the rest is unknown. Clone size and the V and J calls come from that table; the DNA yielded D and trimming. The table for this sample lists approximately 150,000 clones; roughly 85% of them were counted only once. The ten largest make up almost 6.5% of the sample.

The cohort was made up of 650 to 700 healthy bone marrow donors. All cohort members were sampled while nominally healthy, although unrecorded immune exposures were likely present. The donor tested CMV seropositive and was one of the 289 seropositive cohort members. A peripheral blood sample was collected from each donor, and TCR beta sequencing was performed on peripheral blood mononuclear cells. The Qiagen DNeasy Blood Extraction Kit was used to extract genomic DNA from the blood cell samples. Overall study outcomes, separate from this receptor: According to a later analysis, parvovirus B19, influenza, CMV and Epstein-Barr virus appeared linked to several top co-occurrence clusters. Compared with the roughly 700-donor mean, donors in an Asian-associated ancestry cluster had fewer N-insertions in productive TCRs, according to a later genetic analysis. A later genetic analysis associated a missense DCLRE1C variant with V-gene and J-gene trimming of TCR beta chains, and an independent cohort replicated the association. Some IMGT-functional V segments, including TRBV6-2 and TRBV6-3, could not be distinguished by the 87-base-pair reads and were therefore excluded. A group of highly shared sequence variants was considered likely to be a technical artifact of the sequencing pipeline. In the study, roughly 160 TCR beta chains were listed as associated with cytomegalovirus. Because counts were too low, some 17 rarely observed V segments, including chromosome 9 orphons, were excluded from the earlier analysis of a few hundred of the donors. Linkage disequilibrium might explain the correlated functional status among segregating V segments, but an unknown experimental factor could not be ruled out. Presence/absence analyses assumed roughly uniform sequencing depth across donors, an assumption that may not hold. Strong co-occurrence of HLA alleles, especially DR and DQ, made assigning TCR associations to individual alleles difficult. This cohort had only TCR beta chains sequenced, and the lack of alpha or paired-chain data limited which features could be detected. Cytomegalovirus status was reported to be diagnosed by the classifier with high specificity and sensitivity in both the original and validation cohorts. Three of the identified cytomegalovirus-associated TCR beta chains were confirmed in vitro to be specific for cytomegalovirus antigens. Broadly in line with IMGT annotations, most TCR beta V segments showed up in productive rearrangements about 90% or about 30% of the time in an earlier analysis of approximately 600 of the donors. Specific HLA alleles were associated with roughly 17,000 TCR beta sequences at a false discovery rate of 0.05 in a later analysis. In a later analysis, the rate of TCR association differed among HLA loci, with DRB1 alleles having the most associated TCRs and HLA-C alleles having the fewest. A later analysis found that most CMV-associated TCR beta chains appeared HLA-restricted, with HLA associations seemingly driven largely by CMV exposure. It was suggested by the authors that the approach could potentially be generalized to other disease states and immunological phenotypes. The only immune exposure information available for the cohort was CMV serostatus. A further reported finding was that TCR beta sequences accurately predicted the HLA-A and HLA-B alleles for most subjects in the first cohort. Most TCR sequences were observed very rarely across donors, whereas some public TCRs were present in many individuals. Because some donors lacked HLA typing at each locus, the association tests relied only on the typed subset. Compared with equally common non-associated chains, HLA-associated TCR beta chains in a later analysis were more clonally expanded and had lower generation probabilities.

Sequencing was performed on PBMCs. This chain is built from TRBV9 and TRBJ1-4, with TRBD1 tentatively as D gene (5 bases match). This receptor was obtained from a man between 35 and 55 years old in good health and CMV-seropositive. The CDR3 region reads CASSGSQGINEKLFF. The bases are TGTGCCAGCAGCGGATCCCAGGGAATTAATGAAAAACTGTTTTTT.